These 9 T cell receptor beta chains came from one sample sequenced in a study of blood T cells in healthy people across ages. A second about 6 to 12 cycle PCR used barcoded and J-beta primers. TCRdb used MiXCR to reprocess the 5' RACE reads, holding one entry per CDR3 protein. The table includes 600,000 to 650,000 distinct CDR3 sequences, under 70% detected once. The material sequenced was blood. The receptors shown here come from a man aged 55 to 70 in good health.

The chain is built from TRBV6-1 and TRBJ1-2; a possible D gene is TRBD1 (5 bases). Germline lookup yields CDR1 MNHNS and CDR2 SASEGT. This CDR3 spans 14 amino acids. The CDR3 coding sequence is TGTGCGGCTAGGGGTGGGCAGATTAACTATGGCTACACCTTC. Its protein product is CAARGGQINYGYTF.

As concerns this clonotype: Its ends do not fully match the called genes, so a read error is possible. The chain is built from TRBV6-6 and TRBJ1-4; TRBD1 matches 7 bases. CDR1 is MNHNY and CDR2 is SVGAGI in the germline V gene (reference sequence). The CDR3 sequence is 14 residues long. In DNA form, the CDR3 reads TGTGTCAGCAGTTACCCGACAGGGTATGAAAAACTGTTTTTT. As protein: CVSSYPTGYEKLFF.

The genes are TRBV9 and TRBJ2-7, with TRBD2 identical over 10 bases. Losses at the gene ends were 4 bases for V and 0 bases for J; bases not matched to a gene: 10. The CDR3 has 17 residues. Germline values: CDR1 SGDLS, CDR2 YYNGEE. The CDR3 DNA is TGTGCCAGCAGCTTGGAGATAGCGGGGGGCAGCTCCTACGAGCAGTACTTC. It yields the protein CASSLEIAGGSSYEQYF.

The genes are TRBV15 and TRBJ1-4; the D is unclear. The CDR3 runs 14 residues. V lost 1 base and J lost 7, with 10 bases in between. The germline V gene has CDR1 LNHNV and CDR2 YYDKDF (reference sequence). CDR3 DNA sequence: TGTGCCACCAGCAGAGTTTACGGCGGTGAAAAACTGTTTTTT. Its translation is CATSRVYGGEKLFF.

The V and J genes are TRBV19 and TRBJ2-7, with D possibly being TRBD2 (6 bases). Deletions cut 11 bases from V and 3 bases from J, with 11 bases between. Germline assignment: CDR1 LNHDA and CDR2 SQIVND (reference sequence). The CDR3 has 11 amino acids. CDR3 amino acids: CAGRTIYEQYF. CDR3 sequence (DNA): TGTGCCGGCAGGACTATCTACGAGCAGTACTTC.

V and J are TRBV5-1 and TRBJ2-3, with D hard to call. Germline CDR1 reads SGHRS; CDR2 reads YFSETQ. V lost 4 bases and J 4 bases, leaving 13 bases between the germline ends. The CDR3 extends over 14 amino acids. CDR3 protein: CASSTDRTSDTQYF. The CDR3 nucleotides are TGCGCCAGCAGCACCGACCGTACCTCAGATACGCAGTATTTT.

This chain connects TRBV18 to TRBJ1-2; tentatively, D is TRBD1 (5 bases). V was clipped by 4 bases and J by 3 bases, with 12 bases between them. CDR3 length: 14 amino acids. The germline V gene has CDR1 KGHSH and CDR2 LQKENI. The CDR3 is CASSQMDTDYGYTF. DNA of the CDR3: TGTGCCAGCTCACAAATGGACACCGACTATGGCTACACCTTC.

The chain combines TRBV5-1 with TRBJ1-6, with unresolved D. V was clipped by 1 base and J by 5 bases, with 7 bases between them. The CDR3 extends over 14 amino acids. CDR1 and CDR2 (germline): SGHRS, YFSETQ. This CDR3 is CASSLNWDNSPLHF. As DNA, the CDR3 is TGCGCCAGCAGCTTGAACTGGGATAATTCACCCCTCCACTTT.

The genes are TRBV6-5 and TRBJ2-2; unclear D gene. The CDR3 contains 15 residues. The V end was cut by 3 bases, the J end by 3 bases, with 11 bases between. Germline-derived CDR1 and CDR2 are MNHEY and SVGAGI. The CDR3 loop reads CASSYDPSDTGELFF. CDR3 sequence (DNA): TGTGCCAGCAGTTATGACCCTTCGGACACCGGGGAGCTGTTTTTT.